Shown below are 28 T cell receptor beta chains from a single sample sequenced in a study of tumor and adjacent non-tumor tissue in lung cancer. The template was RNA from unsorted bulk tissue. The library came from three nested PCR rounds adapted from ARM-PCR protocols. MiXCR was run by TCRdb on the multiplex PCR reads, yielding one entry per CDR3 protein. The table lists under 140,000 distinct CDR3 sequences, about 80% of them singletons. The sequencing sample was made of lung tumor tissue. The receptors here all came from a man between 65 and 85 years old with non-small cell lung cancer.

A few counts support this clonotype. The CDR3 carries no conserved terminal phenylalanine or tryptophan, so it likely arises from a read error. Written as DNA, the CDR3 is TGTGCCAGCAGCTTAGGACAGGGAAAGAACGAGCAGTACCTC. Its translation: CASSLGQGKNEQYL. V is TRBV7-9 and J is TRBJ2-7; 7 bases are shared with TRBD1. V was pared by 1 base and J by 5 bases, with 5 bases of the junction left unmatched. Germline CDR1 SEHNR, CDR2 FQNEAQ (reference sequence). This CDR3 is 14 amino acids long.

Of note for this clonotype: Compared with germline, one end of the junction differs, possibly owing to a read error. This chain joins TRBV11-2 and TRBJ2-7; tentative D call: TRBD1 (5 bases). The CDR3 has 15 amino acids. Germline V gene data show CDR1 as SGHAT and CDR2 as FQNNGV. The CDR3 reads CASNLDQGGRYEQYF. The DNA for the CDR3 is TGTGCCAGCAACTTAGACCAGGGTGGCAGGTACGAGCAGTATTTC. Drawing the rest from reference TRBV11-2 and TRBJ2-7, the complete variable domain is EAGVAQSPRYKIIEKRQSVAFWCNPISGHATLYWYQQILGQGPKLLIQFQNNGVVDDSQLPKDRFSAERLKGVDSTLKIQPAKLEDSAVYLCASNLDQGGRYEQYFGPGTRLTVT.

CDR3 sequence reads: CASSYLLGTGGTEQYF. Written as DNA, the CDR3 is TGTGCCAGCAGTTATTTATTGGGGACTGGGGGTACCGAGCAGTACTTC. The chain joins TRBV6-5 to TRBJ2-7; tentative D call: TRBD2 (6 bases). V lost 3 bases, J lost 6 bases, and 21 bases lay in between. Germline V gene sequence: CDR1 MNHEY, CDR2 SVGAGI. CDR3 length: 16 residues.

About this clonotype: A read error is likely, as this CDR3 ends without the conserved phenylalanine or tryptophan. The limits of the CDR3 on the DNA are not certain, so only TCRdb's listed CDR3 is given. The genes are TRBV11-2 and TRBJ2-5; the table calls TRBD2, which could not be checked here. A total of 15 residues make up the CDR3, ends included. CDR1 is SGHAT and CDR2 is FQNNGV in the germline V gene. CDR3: CASSISPGTSGTQYL.

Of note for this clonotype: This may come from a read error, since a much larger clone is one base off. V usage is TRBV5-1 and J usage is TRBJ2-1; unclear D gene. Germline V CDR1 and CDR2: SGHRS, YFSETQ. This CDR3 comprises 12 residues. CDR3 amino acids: CASGLTYNEQFF. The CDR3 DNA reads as TGCGCCAGCGGCTTAACTTACAATGAGCAGTTCTTC. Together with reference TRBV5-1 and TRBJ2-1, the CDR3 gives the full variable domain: KAGVTQTPRYLIKTRGQQVTLSCSPISGHRSVSWYQQTPGQGLQFLFEYFSETQRNKGNFPGRFSGRQFSNSRSEMNVSTLELGDSALYLCASGLTYNEQFFGPGTRLTVL.

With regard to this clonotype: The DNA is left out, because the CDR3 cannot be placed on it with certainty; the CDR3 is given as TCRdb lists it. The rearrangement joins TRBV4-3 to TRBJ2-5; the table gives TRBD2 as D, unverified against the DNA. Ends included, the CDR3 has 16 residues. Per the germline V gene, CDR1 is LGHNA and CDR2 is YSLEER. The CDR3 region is CASIQAGGVGQGTQYF.

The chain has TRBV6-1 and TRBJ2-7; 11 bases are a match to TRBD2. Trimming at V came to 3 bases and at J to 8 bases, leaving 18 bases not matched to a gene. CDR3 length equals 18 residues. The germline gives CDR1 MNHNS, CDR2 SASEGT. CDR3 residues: CASSDLAGGPSTAGKQYF. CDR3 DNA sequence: TGTGCCAGCAGTGATCTAGCGGGAGGCCCCTCGACGGCTGGAAAGCAGTACTTC.

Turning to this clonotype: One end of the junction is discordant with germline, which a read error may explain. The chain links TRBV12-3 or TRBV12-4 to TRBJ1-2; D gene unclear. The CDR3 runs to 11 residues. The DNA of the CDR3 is TGTGCTAGCAGCCTGGGAGATGGCCACACCTTC. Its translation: CASSLGDGHTF.

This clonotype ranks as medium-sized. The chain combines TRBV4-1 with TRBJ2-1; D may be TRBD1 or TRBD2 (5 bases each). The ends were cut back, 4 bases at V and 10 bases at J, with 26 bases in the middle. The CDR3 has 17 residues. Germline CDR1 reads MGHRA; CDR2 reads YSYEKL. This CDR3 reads CASSLTHSGPLRKEQFF. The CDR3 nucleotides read TGCGCCAGCAGCCTTACCCACTCGGGACCTTTGAGGAAAGAGCAGTTCTTC.

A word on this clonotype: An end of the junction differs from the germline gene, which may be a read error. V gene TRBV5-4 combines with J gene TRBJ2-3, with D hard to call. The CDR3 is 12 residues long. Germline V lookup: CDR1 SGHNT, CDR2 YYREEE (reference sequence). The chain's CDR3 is CANSRISDTQYF. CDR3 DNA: TGTGCCAACAGCCGAATAAGCGATACGCAGTATTTT.

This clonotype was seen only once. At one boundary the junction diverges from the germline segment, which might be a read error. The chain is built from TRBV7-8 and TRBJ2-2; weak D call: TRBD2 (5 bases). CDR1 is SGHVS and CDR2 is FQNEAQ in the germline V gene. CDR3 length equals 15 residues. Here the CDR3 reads CVSSLVSVNTGELFF. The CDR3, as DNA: TGTGTCAGCAGCTTAGTTTCGGTCAACACCGGGGAGTTGTTTTTT.

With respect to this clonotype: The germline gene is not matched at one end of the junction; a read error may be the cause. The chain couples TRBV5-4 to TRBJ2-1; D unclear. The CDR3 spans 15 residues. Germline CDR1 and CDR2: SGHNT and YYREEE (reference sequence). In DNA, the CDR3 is TGTGCCGGCAGCTTTTCATCGCAGATGAGCAATGAGCAATTCTTC. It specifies CAGSFSSQMSNEQFF.

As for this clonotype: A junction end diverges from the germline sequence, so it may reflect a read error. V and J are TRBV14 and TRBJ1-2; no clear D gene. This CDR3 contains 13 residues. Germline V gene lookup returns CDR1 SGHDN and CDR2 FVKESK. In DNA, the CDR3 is TGTGCCAGCAGTCAAACATATTTAGATGGCCACACCTTC. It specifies CASSQTYLDGHTF.

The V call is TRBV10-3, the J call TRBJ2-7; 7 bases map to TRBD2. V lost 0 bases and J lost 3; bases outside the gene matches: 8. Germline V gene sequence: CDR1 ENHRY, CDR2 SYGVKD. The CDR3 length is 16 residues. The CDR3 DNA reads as TGTGCCATCAGTGAGTCAAGCGGGGTGCGGTTCTACGAGCAGTACTTC. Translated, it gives CAISESSGVRFYEQYF.

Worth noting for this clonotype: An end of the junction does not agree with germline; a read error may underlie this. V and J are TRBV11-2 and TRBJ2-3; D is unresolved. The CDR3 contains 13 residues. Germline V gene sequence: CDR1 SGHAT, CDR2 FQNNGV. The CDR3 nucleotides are TGTGCCACGTGTGGTCGGAGTACAGATACGCAGTACTTT. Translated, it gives CATCGRSTDTQYF.

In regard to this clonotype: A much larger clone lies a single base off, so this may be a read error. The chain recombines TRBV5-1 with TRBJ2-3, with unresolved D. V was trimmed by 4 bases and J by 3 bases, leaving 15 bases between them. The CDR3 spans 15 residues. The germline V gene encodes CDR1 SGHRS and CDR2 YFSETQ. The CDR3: CASSLPTESTDTQYF. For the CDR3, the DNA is TGCGCCAGCAGCCTCCCGACGGAGTCTACAGATACGCAGTATTTT.

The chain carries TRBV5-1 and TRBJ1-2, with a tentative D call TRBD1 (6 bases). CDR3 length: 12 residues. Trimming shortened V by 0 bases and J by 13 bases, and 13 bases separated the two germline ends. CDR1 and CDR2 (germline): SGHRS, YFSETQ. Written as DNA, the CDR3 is TGCGCCAGCAGCTTGGGGGGGCCGGCGCTCACCTTC. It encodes CASSLGGPALTF.

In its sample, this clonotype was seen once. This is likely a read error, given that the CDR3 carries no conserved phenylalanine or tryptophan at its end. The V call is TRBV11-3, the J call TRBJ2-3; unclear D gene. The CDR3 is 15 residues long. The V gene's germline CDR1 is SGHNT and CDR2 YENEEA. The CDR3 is CAISPRHGATDTQYY. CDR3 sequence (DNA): TGTGCCATCAGCCCAAGACATGGAGCCACAGATACGCAGTATTAT.

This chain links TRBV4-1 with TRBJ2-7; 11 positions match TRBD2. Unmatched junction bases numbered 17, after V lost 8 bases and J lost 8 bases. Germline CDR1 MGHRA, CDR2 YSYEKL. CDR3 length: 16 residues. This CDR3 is CASGRTLAGEGDKQYF. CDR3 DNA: TGCGCCAGCGGCAGGACACTAGCGGGAGAGGGGGACAAGCAGTACTTC.

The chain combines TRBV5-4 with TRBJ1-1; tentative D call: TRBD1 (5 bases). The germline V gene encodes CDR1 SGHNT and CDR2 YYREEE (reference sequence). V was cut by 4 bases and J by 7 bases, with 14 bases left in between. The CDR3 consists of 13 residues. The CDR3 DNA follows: TGTGCCAGCAGCCCTGGATTGGACATTGAAGCTTTCTTT. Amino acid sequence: CASSPGLDIEAFF.

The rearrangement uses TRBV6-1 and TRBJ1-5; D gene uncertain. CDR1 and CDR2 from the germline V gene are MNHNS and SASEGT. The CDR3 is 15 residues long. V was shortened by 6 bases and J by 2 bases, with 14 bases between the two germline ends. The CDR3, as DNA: TGTGCCAGCAGGGTCGGAAATACCGGCAATCAGCCCCAGCATTTT. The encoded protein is CASRVGNTGNQPQHF.

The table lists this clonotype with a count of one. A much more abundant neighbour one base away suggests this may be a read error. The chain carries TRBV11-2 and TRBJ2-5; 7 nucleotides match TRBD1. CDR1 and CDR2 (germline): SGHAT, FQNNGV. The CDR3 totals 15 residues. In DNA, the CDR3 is TGTGCCAGCACCTTAAGCACCGGGACAGCGAAGACCCAGTACTTC. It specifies CASTLSTGTAKTQYF.

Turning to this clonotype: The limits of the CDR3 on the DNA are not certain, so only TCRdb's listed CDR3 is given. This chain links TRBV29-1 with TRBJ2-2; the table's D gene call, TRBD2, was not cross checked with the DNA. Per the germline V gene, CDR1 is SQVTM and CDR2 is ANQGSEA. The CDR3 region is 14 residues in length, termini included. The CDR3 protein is CSADVAGGTEELLF.

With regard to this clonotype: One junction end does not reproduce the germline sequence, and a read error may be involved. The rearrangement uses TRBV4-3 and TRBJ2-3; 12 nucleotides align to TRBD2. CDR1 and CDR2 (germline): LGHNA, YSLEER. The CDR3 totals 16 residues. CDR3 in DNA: TGCGCCAACAGCCAAGATCTAGCGGGAGGGCCAGATACACAGTATTTT. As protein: CANSQDLAGGPDTQYF.

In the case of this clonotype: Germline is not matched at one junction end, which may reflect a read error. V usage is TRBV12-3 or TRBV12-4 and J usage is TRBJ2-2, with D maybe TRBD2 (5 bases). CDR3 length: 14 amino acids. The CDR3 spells CAISYRSNTGELLF. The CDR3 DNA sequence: TGTGCCATTAGTTACCGATCGAACACCGGGGAGCTGTTATTT.

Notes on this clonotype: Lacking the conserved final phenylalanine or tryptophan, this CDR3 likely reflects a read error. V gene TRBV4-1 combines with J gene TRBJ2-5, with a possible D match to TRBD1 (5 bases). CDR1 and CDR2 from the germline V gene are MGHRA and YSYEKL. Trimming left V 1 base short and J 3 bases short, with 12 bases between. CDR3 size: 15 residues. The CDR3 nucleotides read TGCGCCAGCAGCCAAGTATTGACAGTTGAAGAGACCCAGTACCTA. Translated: CASSQVLTVEETQYL.

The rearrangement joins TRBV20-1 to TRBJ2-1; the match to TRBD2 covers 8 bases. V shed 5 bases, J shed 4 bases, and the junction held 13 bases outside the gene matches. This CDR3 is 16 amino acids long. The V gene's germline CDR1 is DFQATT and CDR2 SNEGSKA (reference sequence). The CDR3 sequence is CSALETGTREYNEQFF. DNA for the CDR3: TGCAGTGCTCTAGAGACCGGGACTAGGGAGTACAATGAGCAGTTCTTC.

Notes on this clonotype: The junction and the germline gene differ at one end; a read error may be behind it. The CDR3 coding sequence is TGTGCCAGCGGCTTATCAGATATGCAGTATTTT. It encodes CASGLSDMQYF. This sequence joins TRBV11-2 and TRBJ2-3; D is undetermined. Germline CDR1 SGHAT, CDR2 FQNNGV. The CDR3 runs to 11 residues.